Sequencing of this T cell receptor (beta chain) was carried out in a study of cytomegalovirus exposure and HLA in healthy donors. Germline CDR1 and CDR2: SQVTM and ANQGSEA. Trimming took off 4 bases at V and 7 bases at J, with 14 bases between the two ends. CDR3 length: 12 residues. Primers included in the PCR were 60 Vbeta and 13 Jbeta primers. TCRdb's table, derived via immunoSEQ multiplex PCR, lists solely in-frame clones and lacks some. This table has over 200,000 clones, about 84% appearing once. The study, taken as a whole, reports: Among TCR beta chains, those listed as cytomegalovirus-associated numbered 164. Segments of the TCR beta V type were, in most cases, productive about 87% or about 30% of the time in an earlier analysis.

Notes on this clone: Its target is unknown.

It was healthy bone marrow donors who served as donors. This clonotype was sampled from a human donor in good health. The sample consisted of PBMCs. V usage is TRBV29-1 and J usage is TRBJ2-7; a possible D gene is TRBD1 (5 bases). The chain's CDR3 is CSVVRIKGEQYF. CDR3 bases: TGCAGCGTTGTTAGGATTAAGGGGGAGCAGTACTTC.